Included here is one T cell receptor (beta chain) sequence, with context. It lacks a known antigen. Base qualities are not provided; no much larger clone lies one nucleotide away. The trial excluded patients who had a history of autoimmune disease or were on systemic immunosuppression. Peripheral blood for TCR sequencing was drawn from every dose cohort at baseline, at cycle 4 day 1 and at cycle 7 day 1. The samples were taken from a phase I, first-in-human, multicenter, open-label dose-escalation trial of ivuxolimab. Adults with locally advanced or metastatic head and neck squamous cell, hepatocellular, melanoma or renal cell carcinoma were enrolled in the trial. Before TCR sequencing, CD4+ and CD8+ T cells were separately sorted from peripheral blood. The sample originates from a study of OX40 agonist ivuxolimab in advanced cancers. For context, the study as a whole: Ivuxolimab was a fully human IgG2 agonistic monoclonal antibody targeting the costimulatory receptor OX40 (CD134). In the dose-escalation cohort, approximately 80% of patients were male, and the mean age was approximately 60 years with a range of roughly 20 to 80. Intravenous ivuxolimab was administered to patients every 2 weeks at six dose levels: 0.01, 0.1, 0.3, 1.5, 3 and 10 mg/kg. The monotherapy dose-escalation portion (N ≈ 56 patients) of the phase I ivuxolimab trial is reported in the paper. Peripheral TCRbeta sequencing aimed to test whether ivuxolimab altered TCR sequence diversity and caused clonal T-cell expansion. Of the approximately 54 patients in dose escalation, about 20 had hepatocellular carcinoma, some 15 had melanoma, 9 had renal cell carcinoma and 9 had head and neck cancer. Partial responses occurred in three dose-escalation patients, of whom one had hepatocellular carcinoma and two had cutaneous melanoma. Patients were allowed to have had prior anti-PD-1, anti-PD-L1 or anti-CTLA-4 therapy, and less than 45% of the dose-escalation patients had previously received checkpoint inhibitors. Beyond this particular receptor, the publication reports: At doses of 0.1 to 3.0 mg/kg, clonal expansion of both CD4+ and CD8+ blood T cells was observed from baseline to week 6. Partial responders in the 0.1-3.0 mg/kg groups had among the lowest normalized peripheral clonal expansion, especially among CD8+ T cells. Low levels of normalized T-cell clonal expansion were also shown by some nonresponding patients. Antigen specificity was not determined for the clonally expanded peripheral T cells. On average, CD8+ T cells showed more expanded clones than CD4+ T cells after ivuxolimab.

After removal of 3 bases from V and 0 bases from J, the junction retains 7 bases not matched to a gene. There are 19 amino acids in the CDR3, from cysteine to phenylalanine inclusive. Kept here is only the CDR3 DNA, which spans 57 bases and is read in frame from base 1. Via the germline V gene, CDR1 is SGDLS and CDR2 YYNGEE. Genomic DNA was extracted from sorted cells for sequencing of the TCRbeta CDR3 region. The immunoSEQ Assay was used to sequence the TCRbeta CDR3 regions. TCRdb's version of the immuneACCESS table is confined to in-frame rearrangements and falls short of the full clone set. An unresolved V gene accounts for under half of the shortfall where checked; the remainder is of unknown origin. The sample yields around 25,000 clones; around 80% were counted once. Jointly, the top ten make up about 8.3% of the sample.

The receptor comes from an adult with an advanced solid tumor such as melanoma, head and neck, liver or kidney cancer. The chain was built from TRBV9 and TRBJ2-1; 15 bases in the junction line up with TRBD2. The sample consisted of CD4+ or CD8+ T cells sorted from blood, taken in a trial of the OX40 agonist ivuxolimab. The CDR3 in this case is CASSERTSGGESSYNEQFF. The DNA sequence reads TGTGCCAGCAGCGAGAGGACTAGCGGGGGGGAGAGCTCCTACAATGAGCAGTTCTTC.